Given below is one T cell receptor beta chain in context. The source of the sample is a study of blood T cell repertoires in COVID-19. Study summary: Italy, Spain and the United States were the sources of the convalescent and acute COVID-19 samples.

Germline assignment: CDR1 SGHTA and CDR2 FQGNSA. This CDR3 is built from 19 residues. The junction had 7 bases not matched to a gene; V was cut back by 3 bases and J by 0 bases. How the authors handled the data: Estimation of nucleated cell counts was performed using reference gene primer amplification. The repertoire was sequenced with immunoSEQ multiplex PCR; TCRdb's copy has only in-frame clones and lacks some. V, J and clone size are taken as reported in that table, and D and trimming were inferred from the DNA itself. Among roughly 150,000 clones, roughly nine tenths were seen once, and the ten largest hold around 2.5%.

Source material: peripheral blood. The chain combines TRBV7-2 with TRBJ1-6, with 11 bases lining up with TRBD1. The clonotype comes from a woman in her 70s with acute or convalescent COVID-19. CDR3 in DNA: TGTGCCAGCAGCTTCACCGGGACAGGGGGGAGCTCCTATAATTCACCCCTCCACTTT. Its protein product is CASSFTGTGGSSYNSPLHF.